The 9 T cell receptor beta chains below come from one sample, sequenced in a study of PD-L1 blockade in urothelial cancer. Profiling relied on immunoSEQ multiplex PCR, and the TCRdb table lists in-frame clones only, not all of them. This table holds 24,000 or so clones, roughly 84% found once. Noted time point: peripheral blood 6 weeks after treatment start. This specimen was PBMCs, taken around atezolizumab (anti-PD-L1) treatment. The receptors here all came from a man between 65 and 79 years old with urothelial cancer.

This chain links TRBV6-1 with TRBJ2-7, with TRBD1 as a possible D gene (5 bases). CDR1 and CDR2 from the germline V gene are MNHNS and SASEGT. V shed 6 bases and J shed 2 bases, with 11 bases lying between them. This CDR3 region has 13 residues. CDR3 sequence (DNA): TGTGCCAGCAGGGCGACAGCCACCTACGAGCAGTACTTC. Translating gives CASRATATYEQYF.

V and J are TRBV19 and TRBJ2-3, with TRBD2 identical over 14 bases. Germline lookup yields CDR1 LNHDA and CDR2 SQIVND (reference sequence). V lost 3 bases to trimming and J lost 0 bases; unmatched junction nucleotides: 20. The CDR3 consists of 23 residues. The CDR3 here is CASSILTPPGLAGVSHSTDTQYF. The CDR3 bases are TGTGCCAGTAGTATCCTAACCCCTCCGGGACTAGCGGGAGTTTCCCATAGCACAGATACGCAGTATTTT. Drawing the rest from reference TRBV19 and TRBJ2-3, the complete variable domain is DGGITQSPKYLFRKEGQNVTLSCEQNLNHDAMYWYRQDPGQGLRLIYYSQIVNDFQKGDIAEGYSVSREKKESFPLTVTSAQKNPTAFYLCASSILTPPGLAGVSHSTDTQYFGPGTRLTVL.

This clone showed up just once. This sequence joins TRBV20-1 and TRBJ1-3; no definite D call. This CDR3 region has 11 residues. The V end lost 6 bases, the J end lost 4 bases, and 7 bases lay between the germline ends. Germline CDR1 DFQATT, CDR2 SNEGSKA (reference sequence). The CDR3, as DNA: TGCAGTGCCGGGAGGGGAAACACCATATATTTT. Translated: CSAGRGNTIYF.

J is TRBJ2-1 and V is TRBV4-1; 7 nucleotides align to TRBD2. Trimming took 1 base from V and 7 from J; bases not matched to a gene: 4. This CDR3 spans 14 amino acids. Germline V gene data show CDR1 as MGHRA and CDR2 as YSYEKL. The CDR3 nucleotides read TGCGCCAGCAGCCAAGCCCCACTAGCGAATGAGCAGTTCTTC. It is translated as CASSQAPLANEQFF.

The chain carries TRBV9 and TRBJ2-1; the D gene is possibly TRBD2 (7 bases). The CDR3 spans 14 residues. Germline V gene lookup returns CDR1 SGDLS and CDR2 YYNGEE. V shed 3 bases and J shed 6 bases, with 13 bases lying between them. CDR3 protein: CASSGGGVRNEQFF. CDR3 nucleotides: TGTGCCAGCAGCGGGGGGGGCGTTCGCAATGAGCAGTTCTTC.

The J gene is TRBJ2-7, the V gene TRBV1; the table names TRBD1, a call not compared with the DNA. TRBV1 is a recognized pseudogene. The CDR3 is made up of 14 amino acids. CDR3 coding DNA: TGCACCAGCAGCCATAACAGGAGCTCCTACGAGCAGTACTTC. Translated, it gives CTSSHNRSSYEQYF.

This clone showed up just a few times. V gene TRBV7-9 combines with J gene TRBJ1-1, with D possibly being TRBD1 (5 bases). Germline lookup yields CDR1 SEHNR and CDR2 FQNEAQ (reference sequence). Trimming took off 5 bases at V and 6 bases at J, with 16 bases between the two ends. The CDR3 has 14 residues. The CDR3 spells CASSGGGGWAEAFF. DNA for the CDR3: TGTGCCAGCAGCGGGGGGGGAGGCTGGGCTGAAGCTTTCTTT. The whole variable domain, filled in from reference TRBV7-9 and TRBJ1-1, reads DTGVSQNPRHKITKRGQNVTFRCDPISEHNRLYWYRQTLGQGPEFLTYFQNEAQLEKSRLLSDRFSAERPKGSFSTLEIQRTEQGDSAMYLCASSGGGGWAEAFFGQGTRLTVV.

Concerning this clone: The limits of the CDR3 on the DNA are not certain, so only TCRdb's listed CDR3 is given. The V and J genes are TRBV27 and TRBJ1-1. Germline-derived CDR1 and CDR2 are MNHEY and SMNVEV (reference sequence). The CDR3 is 14 residues long, counting both termini. CDR3 residues: CASSSSGYGTEAFF.

The chain has TRBV11-3 and TRBJ1-1; TRBD1 might be the D (6 bases). The ends were cut back, 5 bases at V and 0 bases at J, with 13 bases in the middle. From germline, CDR1 is SGHNT and CDR2 YENEEA. CDR3 length equals 15 residues. CDR3: CASSPGGGLNTEAFF. The DNA of the CDR3 is TGTGCCAGCAGCCCCGGGGGGGGGCTGAACACTGAAGCTTTCTTT.